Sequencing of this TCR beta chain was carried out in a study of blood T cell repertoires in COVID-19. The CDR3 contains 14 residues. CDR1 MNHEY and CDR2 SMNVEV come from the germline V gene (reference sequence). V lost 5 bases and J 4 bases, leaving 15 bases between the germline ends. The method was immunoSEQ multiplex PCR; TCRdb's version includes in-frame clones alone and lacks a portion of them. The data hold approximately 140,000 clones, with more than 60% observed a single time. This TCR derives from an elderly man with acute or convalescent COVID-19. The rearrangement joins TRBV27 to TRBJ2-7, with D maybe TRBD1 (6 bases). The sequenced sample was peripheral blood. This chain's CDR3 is CASSPRDNPYEQYF. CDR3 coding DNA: TGTGCCAGCAGTCCCCGGGACAACCCTTACGAGCAGTACTTC.